The 12 T cell receptor beta chains below come from one sample, sequenced in a study of post-analysis software for immune sequencing data. Sequencing libraries made from TCR beta cDNA carried unique molecular identifiers. Using its own MiXCR run on the PCR reads, TCRdb lists one record per CDR3 protein. The table records under 200,000 distinct CDR3 sequences, 35% to 40% of them present only once. Sequences were derived from blood, sampled after autologous hematopoietic stem cell transplantation. The receptors here all came from a girl aged 10-17 years with multiple sclerosis.

This clonotype was observed a handful of times. The chain combines TRBV6-5 with TRBJ1-5; D ambiguous. Germline values: CDR1 MNHEY, CDR2 SVGAGI. The CDR3 extends over 14 amino acids. V lost 0 bases and J 7 bases, leaving 10 bases between the germline ends. CDR3 bases: TGTGCCAGCAGTTACTCGTCAGGCGGGCAGCCCCAGCATTTT. Translated: CASSYSSGGQPQHF.

This chain joins TRBV6-2 or TRBV6-3 and TRBJ2-1, with 10 bases fitting TRBD2. After removal of 6 bases from V and 8 bases from J, the junction contained 10 bases not matched to a gene. Germline V gene sequence: CDR1 MNHEY, CDR2 SVGEGT. The CDR3 loop spans 15 amino acids. The DNA of the CDR3 is TGTGCCAGCAGCCCCAGGCTAGCGGGAGCGGATGAGCAGTTCTTC. Its protein is CASSPRLAGADEQFF.

In its sample, this clonotype was seen many times. V is TRBV6-6 and J is TRBJ1-1; the D is unclear. The germline V and J ends were trimmed by 8 bases and 0 bases, with 16 bases remaining between them. Germline V gene lookup returns CDR1 MNHNY and CDR2 SVGAGI (reference sequence). The CDR3 length is 15 residues. This CDR3 reads CASYGRVAVNTEAFF. The CDR3 DNA reads as TGTGCCAGCTATGGGAGGGTTGCAGTGAACACTGAAGCTTTCTTT.

V gene TRBV20-1 combines with J gene TRBJ2-7, with 9 bases that match TRBD2. The CDR3 runs 14 residues. Germline CDR1 and CDR2: DFQATT and SNEGSKA (reference sequence). Trimming removed 0 bases from V and 12 bases from J; junction bases left unmatched: 12. The CDR3 protein is CSARDRIAGVGRYF. The CDR3 region has the DNA TGCAGTGCTAGAGATCGGATAGCGGGAGTAGGGCGGTACTTC.

This clonotype was seen only a few times. The chain employs TRBV6-1 and TRBJ1-4; maybe TRBD1 (5 bases). Germline CDR1 reads MNHNS; CDR2 reads SASEGT. The CDR3 sequence is 14 residues long. Trimming stripped 2 bases from V and 8 bases from J, with 12 bases between. CDR3 sequence: CASSELGLGEKLFF. The CDR3 DNA follows: TGTGCCAGCAGTGAACTGGGACTGGGGGAAAAACTGTTTTTT.

The sample holds a few counts of this clonotype. The gene calls are TRBV5-8 and TRBJ2-7; 7 bases are shared with TRBD2. After removal of 6 bases from V and 3 bases from J, the junction contained 9 bases not matched to a gene. The germline gives CDR1 SGHTS, CDR2 YDEGEE. The CDR3 loop spans 14 amino acids. CDR3 DNA: TGTGCCAGCACCCCGTTCGGGGGGATCTACGAGCAGTACTTC. It yields the protein CASTPFGGIYEQYF.

V gene TRBV6-1 combines with J gene TRBJ2-7; D is unclear. The CDR3 is made up of 15 amino acids. The germline V gene encodes CDR1 MNHNS and CDR2 SASEGT. V lost 4 bases, J lost 0 bases, and 13 bases lay in between. The CDR3 DNA is TGTGCCAGCAGTGTGCGACCCACGAGCTCCTACGAGCAGTACTTC. This gives the protein CASSVRPTSSYEQYF.

This clonotype was counted only a few times. This may be a read error: a much more frequent sequence differs by one nucleotide. In nucleotides, the CDR3 is TGCAGTGCTACCCCTGGGGAGTACAATGAGCAGTACTTC. Translation: CSATPGEYNEQYF. The chain joins TRBV20-1 to TRBJ2-1; the D gene is possibly TRBD2 (5 bases). The J call is doubtful: the DNA matches TRBJ2-7 better. Germline lookup yields CDR1 DFQATT and CDR2 SNEGSKA (reference sequence). This CDR3 has 13 residues.

This clonotype was seen at least ten times. The rearrangement uses TRBV20-1 and TRBJ2-7; D gene ambiguous. The CDR3 covers 14 residues. Germline loops: CDR1 DFQATT, CDR2 SNEGSKA (reference sequence). Trimming left V 0 bases short and J 2 bases short, with 11 bases between. The chain's CDR3 is CSARDRAGPYEQYF. The CDR3 nucleotides read TGCAGTGCTAGAGATCGGGCAGGACCCTACGAGCAGTACTTC.

This clonotype turned up a few times. The chain is built from TRBV5-1 and TRBJ1-3; D ambiguous. V was shortened by 0 bases and J by 1 base, with 8 bases between the two germline ends. This CDR3 contains 15 residues. From germline, CDR1 is SGHRS and CDR2 YFSETQ. This CDR3 is CASSLELGSGNTIYF. The CDR3 DNA reads as TGCGCCAGCAGCTTGGAATTGGGGTCTGGAAACACCATATATTTT.

The CDR3 DNA follows: TGTGCCAGCAGCTTATGGGGTAGGCTTACAATCTCCTACGAGCAGTACTTC. As protein: CASSLWGRLTISYEQYF. The rearrangement uses TRBV7-2 and TRBJ2-7, with D hard to call. There are 17 residues in the CDR3. CDR1 and CDR2 from the germline V gene are SGHTA and FQGNSA. Trimming took 2 bases from V and 0 from J, leaving 17 bases between them.

As for this clonotype: Germline is not matched at one junction end, which may reflect a read error. CDR3 sequence reads: CAGRAGTSGSKETQYF. CDR3 bases: TGTGCCGGCAGGGCCGGGACTAGCGGGAGTAAGGAGACCCAGTACTTC. V gene TRBV2 combines with J gene TRBJ2-5; 14 bases match TRBD2. CDR1 is SNHLY and CDR2 is FYNNEI in the germline V gene. The CDR3 is 16 residues long.